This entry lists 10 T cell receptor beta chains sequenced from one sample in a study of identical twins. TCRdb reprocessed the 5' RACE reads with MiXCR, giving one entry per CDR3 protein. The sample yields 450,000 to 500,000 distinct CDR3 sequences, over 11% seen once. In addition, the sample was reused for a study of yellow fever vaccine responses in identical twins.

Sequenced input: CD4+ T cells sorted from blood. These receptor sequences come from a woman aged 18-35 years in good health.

Here the CDR3 DNA reads TGCGCCAGCAGCCAACGTTCTAATGGGTTAAACGATGAGCAGTTCTTC. It encodes CASSQRSNGLNDEQFF. The rearrangement uses TRBV4-3 and TRBJ2-1; D uncertain. Germline assignment: CDR1 LGHNA and CDR2 YSLEER. The CDR3 length is 16 residues. Trimming shortened V by 2 bases and J by 8 bases, and 19 bases separated the two germline ends.

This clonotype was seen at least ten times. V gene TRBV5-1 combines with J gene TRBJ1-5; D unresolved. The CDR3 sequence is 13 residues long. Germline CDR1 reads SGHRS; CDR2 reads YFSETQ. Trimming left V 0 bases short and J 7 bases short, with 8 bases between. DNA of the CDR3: TGCGCCAGCAGCTTGGTGGCGGGACAGCCCCAGCATTTT. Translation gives CASSLVAGQPQHF.

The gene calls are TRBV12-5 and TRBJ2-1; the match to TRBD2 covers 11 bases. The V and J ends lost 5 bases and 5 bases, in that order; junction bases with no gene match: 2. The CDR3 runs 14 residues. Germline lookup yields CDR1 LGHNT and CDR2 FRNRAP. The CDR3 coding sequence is TGTGCTAGTGGTCTAGCGGGAGGACACAATGAGCAGTTCTTC. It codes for CASGLAGGHNEQFF.

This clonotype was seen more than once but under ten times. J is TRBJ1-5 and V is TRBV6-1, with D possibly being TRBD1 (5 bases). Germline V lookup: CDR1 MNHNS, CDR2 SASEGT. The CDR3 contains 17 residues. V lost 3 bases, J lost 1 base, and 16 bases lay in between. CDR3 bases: TGTGCCAGCAGTGACGACGGTCGGGGCGTGAGCAATCAGCCCCAGCATTTT. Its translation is CASSDDGRGVSNQPQHF.

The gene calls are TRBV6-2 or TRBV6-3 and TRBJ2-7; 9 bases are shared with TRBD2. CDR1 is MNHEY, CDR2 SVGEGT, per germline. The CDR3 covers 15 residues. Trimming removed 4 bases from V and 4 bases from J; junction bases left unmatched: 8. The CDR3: CASSFPTSGFYEQYF. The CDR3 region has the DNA TGTGCCAGCAGTTTCCCGACTAGCGGCTTTTACGAGCAGTACTTC.

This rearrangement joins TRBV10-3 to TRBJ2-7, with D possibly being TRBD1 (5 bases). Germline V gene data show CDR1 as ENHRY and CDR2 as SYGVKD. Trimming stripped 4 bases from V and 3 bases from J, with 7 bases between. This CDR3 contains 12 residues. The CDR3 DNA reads TGTGCCATCAGTGCTGACAGCTACGAGCAGTACTTC. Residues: CAISADSYEQYF.

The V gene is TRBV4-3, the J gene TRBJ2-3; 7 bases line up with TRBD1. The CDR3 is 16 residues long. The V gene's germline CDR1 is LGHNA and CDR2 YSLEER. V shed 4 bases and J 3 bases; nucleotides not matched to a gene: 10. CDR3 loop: CASSRTGAGLTDTQYF. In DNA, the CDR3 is TGCGCCAGCAGCCGAACAGGGGCAGGGCTAACAGATACGCAGTATTTT.

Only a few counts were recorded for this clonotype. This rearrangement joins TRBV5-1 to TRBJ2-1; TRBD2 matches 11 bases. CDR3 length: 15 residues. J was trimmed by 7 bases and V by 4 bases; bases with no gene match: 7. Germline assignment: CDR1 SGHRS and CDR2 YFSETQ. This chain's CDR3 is CASSTLAGGENEQFF. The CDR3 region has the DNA TGCGCCAGCAGCACCCTAGCGGGGGGTGAGAATGAGCAGTTCTTC.

The CDR3 sequence is CASSFGRGADRETQYF. Here the CDR3 DNA reads TGTGCCAGCAGCTTTGGGAGGGGGGCAGATAGAGAGACCCAGTACTTC. The V call is TRBV7-2, the J call TRBJ2-5, with a tentative D call TRBD2 (7 bases). The V end lost 3 bases, the J end lost 4 bases, and 18 bases lay between the germline ends. CDR1 is SGHTA and CDR2 is FQGNSA in the germline V gene. The CDR3 loop spans 16 amino acids.

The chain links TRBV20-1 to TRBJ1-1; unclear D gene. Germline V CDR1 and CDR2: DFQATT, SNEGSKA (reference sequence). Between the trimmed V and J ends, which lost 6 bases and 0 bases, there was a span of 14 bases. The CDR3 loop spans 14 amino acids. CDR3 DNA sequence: TGCAGTGCCCAGCGACCAAATATGAACACTGAAGCTTTCTTT. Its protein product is CSAQRPNMNTEAFF.